The rows below give T cell receptor beta chains drawn from one sample of a study of blood T cell repertoires in COVID-19. Profiled with immunoSEQ multiplex PCR; TCRdb holds only in-frame clones, not every one. The repertoire consists of 220,000 or so clones, with around 88% occurring once and the leading ten covering roughly 14%. The sample taken for sequencing was PBMCs or T cells enriched from blood (not recorded which). All receptors derive from a woman in her forties or fifties with acute COVID-19. Both conserved end residues are part of each CDR3. The order of the fields is J gene, CDR3 length, D gene, V gene, clone size, CDR3 DNA, CDR3 protein. The D gene is left open where the match is weak. Some rows mark clone size as missing; the rest say once, few, many or name a class of expanded clone.

j_call: TRBJ2-6; cdr3_length: 16; d_call: NA; v_call: TRBV19; clone_size: NA; cdr3_nt: TGTGCCAGTAGTATAGGGACTAACTCTGGGGCCAACGTCCTGACTTTC; cdr3_aa: CASSIGTNSGANVLTF
j_call: TRBJ2-5; cdr3_length: 15; d_call: NA; v_call: TRBV3-1/TRBV3-2; clone_size: NA; cdr3_nt: TGTGCCAGCAGCCAGCCGACGGAGTCTCAAGAGACCCAGTACTTC; cdr3_aa: CASSQPTESQETQYF
j_call: TRBJ1-5; cdr3_length: 19; d_call: NA; v_call: TRBV21-1; clone_size: NA; cdr3_nt: TGTGCCAGCAGCATGGGACTAAGGGGTCAAAAGAGGAGCAATCAGCCCCAGCATTTT; cdr3_aa: CASSMGLRGQKRSNQPQHF
j_call: TRBJ1-1; cdr3_length: 13; d_call: TRBD1; v_call: TRBV7-9; clone_size: NA; cdr3_nt: TGTGCCAGCAGGGGACAGTTGAACACTGAAGCTTTCTTT; cdr3_aa: CASRGQLNTEAFF
j_call: TRBJ2-3; cdr3_length: 15; d_call: NA; v_call: TRBV30; clone_size: NA; cdr3_nt: TGTGCCTGGACCTCCCCCGAGCGGGGCACAGATACGCAGTATTTT; cdr3_aa: CAWTSPERGTDTQYF
j_call: TRBJ1-1; cdr3_length: 22; d_call: TRBD1; v_call: TRBV7-8; clone_size: NA; cdr3_nt: TGTGCCAGCAGCTCAAGGGCCGGGACAGGGAAAAAAAACCTAATACAGAACACTGAAGCTTTCTTT; cdr3_aa: CASSSRAGTGKKNLIQNTEAFF
j_call: TRBJ2-7; cdr3_length: 18; d_call: TRBD1; v_call: TRBV4-3; clone_size: once; cdr3_nt: TGCGCCAGCAGCCAAGGACCACTCGACAGGGACATATCGGGCGAGCAGTACTTC; cdr3_aa: CASSQGPLDRDISGEQYF
j_call: TRBJ2-7; cdr3_length: 15; d_call: TRBD2; v_call: TRBV5-1; clone_size: NA; cdr3_nt: TGCGCCAGCAGCCCTGCGGGACTAGCGGGAGGCGAGCAGTACTTC; cdr3_aa: CASSPAGLAGGEQYF
j_call: TRBJ2-2; cdr3_length: 15; d_call: TRBD1; v_call: TRBV2; clone_size: NA; cdr3_nt: TGTGCCAGCAGTGTGGGACAGGCGCTCACCGGGGAGCTGTTTTTT; cdr3_aa: CASSVGQALTGELFF
j_call: TRBJ2-3; cdr3_length: 17; d_call: NA; v_call: TRBV18; clone_size: NA; cdr3_nt: TGTGCCAGCTCACCCCGGGGGGCGGTTTCCTCCACAGATACGCAGTATTTT; cdr3_aa: CASSPRGAVSSTDTQYF
j_call: TRBJ1-1; cdr3_length: 13; d_call: TRBD1; v_call: TRBV12-3/TRBV12-4; clone_size: NA; cdr3_nt: TGTGCCAGTAAGGACAGGGTGGGCACTGAAGCTTTCTTT; cdr3_aa: CASKDRVGTEAFF